This TCR beta chain emerged from a study of read filtering for tumor transcriptome and immune sequencing. Study in general: TCR-mapped reads were about 4.05 to 10.27 million with IR-seq versus roughly 80 to 1,300 with RNA-seq.

This clonotype is labeled as medium-sized. The antigen remains undetermined. The junction had 15 bases not matched to a gene; V was cut back by 8 bases and J by 3 bases. The CDR3 loop spans 17 amino acids. CDR1 and CDR2 (germline): WNHNN, SYGVQD (reference sequence). Study-wide results and limits: This fraction held mixed bone marrow immune cells after CD138-negative sorting.

From 300 to 400 ng of RNA, a library with molecular barcoded alpha/delta and beta/gamma adaptors was made. TCRdb reanalysed the reads using MiXCR and keeps one entry per CDR3 protein. The sample has over 45,000 distinct CDR3 sequences; 20% to 25% are singletons. The origin of this receptor is a donor aged 40 or older with multiple myeloma. The sample was a population of CD138-negative cells sorted from bone marrow. The rearrangement joins TRBV10-1 to TRBJ2-1; 8 nucleotides line up with TRBD2. The CDR3 bases are TGCGCCAGCGTTGACCGTAGGAATAGCGGGGACTACAATGAGCAGTTCTTC. It encodes CASVDRRNSGDYNEQFF.